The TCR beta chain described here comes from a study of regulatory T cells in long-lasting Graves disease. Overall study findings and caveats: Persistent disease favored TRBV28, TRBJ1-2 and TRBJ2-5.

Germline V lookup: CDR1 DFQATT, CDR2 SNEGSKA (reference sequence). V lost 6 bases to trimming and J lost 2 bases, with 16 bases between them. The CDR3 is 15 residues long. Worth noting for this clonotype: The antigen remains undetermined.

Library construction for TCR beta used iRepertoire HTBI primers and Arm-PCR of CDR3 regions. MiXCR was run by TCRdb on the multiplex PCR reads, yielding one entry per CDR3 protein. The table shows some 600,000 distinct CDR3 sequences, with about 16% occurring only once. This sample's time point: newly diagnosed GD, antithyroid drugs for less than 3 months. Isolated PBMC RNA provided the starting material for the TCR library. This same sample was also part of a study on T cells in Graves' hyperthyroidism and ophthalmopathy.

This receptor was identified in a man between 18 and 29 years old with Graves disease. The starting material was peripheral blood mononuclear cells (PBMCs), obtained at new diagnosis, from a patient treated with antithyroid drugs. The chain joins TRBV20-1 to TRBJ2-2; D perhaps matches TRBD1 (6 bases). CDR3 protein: CSARGDLTNTGELFF. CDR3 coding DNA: TGCAGTGCCAGGGGCGACCTAACTAACACCGGGGAGCTGTTTTTT.